The sequence of this TCR beta chain was determined in a study of blood T cells in healthy people across ages. Study conclusions and caveats: Long-lived donors exceeded aged donors in naive CD4+ cells and diversity. Observed TCR beta diversity showed a strong correlation with the percentage of naive T cells as measured by flow cytometry.

Next came a second PCR, run for about 7 to 12 cycles, which used a sample-barcoded 5' primer along with a J-beta primer mix. Any given sample supplied a minimum of 2.5 million CDR3-containing paired-end reads. Each CDR3 protein gets one entry after TCRdb re-called the 5' RACE reads with MiXCR. The table lists almost 1 million distinct CDR3 sequences, roughly 51% of them singletons. As to this clonotype: Its antigen remains unknown.

V was shortened by 7 bases and J by 4 bases, with 5 bases between the two germline ends. The germline gives CDR1 MNHEY, CDR2 SVGEGT. This CDR3 is built from 11 residues. The sequencing input was blood. The sequence came from a woman in her sixties in good health. This chain connects TRBV6-2 or TRBV6-3 to TRBJ2-1; D is unclear. CDR3 DNA: TGTGCCAGCAAGACGTACAATGAGCAGTTCTTC. Its protein product is CASKTYNEQFF.